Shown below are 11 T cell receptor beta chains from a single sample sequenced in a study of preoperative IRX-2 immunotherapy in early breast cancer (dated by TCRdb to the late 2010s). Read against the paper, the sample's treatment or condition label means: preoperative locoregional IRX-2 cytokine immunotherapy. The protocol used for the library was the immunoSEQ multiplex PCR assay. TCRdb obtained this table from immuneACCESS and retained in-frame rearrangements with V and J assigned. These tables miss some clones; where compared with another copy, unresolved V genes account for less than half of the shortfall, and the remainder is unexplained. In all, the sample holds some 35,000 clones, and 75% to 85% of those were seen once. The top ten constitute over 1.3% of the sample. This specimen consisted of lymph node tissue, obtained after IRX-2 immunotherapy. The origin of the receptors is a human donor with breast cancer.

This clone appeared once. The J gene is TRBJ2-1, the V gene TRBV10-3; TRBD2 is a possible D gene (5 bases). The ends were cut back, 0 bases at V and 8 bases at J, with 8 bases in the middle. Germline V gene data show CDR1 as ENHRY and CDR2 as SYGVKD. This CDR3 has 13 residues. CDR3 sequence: CAISESEVDEQFF. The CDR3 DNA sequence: TGTGCCATCAGTGAGTCGGAGGTGGATGAGCAGTTCTTC.

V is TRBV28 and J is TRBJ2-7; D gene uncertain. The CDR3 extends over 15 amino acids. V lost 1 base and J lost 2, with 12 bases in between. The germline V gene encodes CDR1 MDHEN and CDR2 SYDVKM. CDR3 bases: TGTGCCAGCAGTTTATCGGGTAATCCAGCCTACGAGCAGTACTTC. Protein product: CASSLSGNPAYEQYF.

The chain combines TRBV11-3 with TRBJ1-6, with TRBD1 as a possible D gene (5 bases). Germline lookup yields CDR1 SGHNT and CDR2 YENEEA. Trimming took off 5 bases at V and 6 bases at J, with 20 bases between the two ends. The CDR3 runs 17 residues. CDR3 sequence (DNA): TGTGCCAGCAGCCAACCCCAGGGCCACTCATCTAATTCACCCCTCCACTTT. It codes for CASSQPQGHSSNSPLHF.

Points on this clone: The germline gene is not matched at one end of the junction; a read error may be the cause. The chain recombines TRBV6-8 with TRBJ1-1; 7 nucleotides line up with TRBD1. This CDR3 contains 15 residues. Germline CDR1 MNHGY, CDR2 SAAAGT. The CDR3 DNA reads TGTGCCATCAGTGTGACAGGGAGTCGTTCCACTGAAGCTTTCTTT. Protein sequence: CAISVTGSRSTEAFF.

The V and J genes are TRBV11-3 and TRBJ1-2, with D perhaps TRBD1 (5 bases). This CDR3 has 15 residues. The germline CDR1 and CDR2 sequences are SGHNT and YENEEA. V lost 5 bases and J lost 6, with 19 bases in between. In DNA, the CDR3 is TGTGCCAGCAGCGACAGCAACCGGAGGGTACATGGCTACACCTTC. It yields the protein CASSDSNRRVHGYTF.

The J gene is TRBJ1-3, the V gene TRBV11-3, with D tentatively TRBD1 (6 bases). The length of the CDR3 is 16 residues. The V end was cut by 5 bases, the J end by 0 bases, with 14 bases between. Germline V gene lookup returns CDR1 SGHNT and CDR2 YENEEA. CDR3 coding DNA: TGTGCCAGCAGCCAATCCGGGACAAGCTCTGGAAACACCATATATTTT. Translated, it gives CASSQSGTSSGNTIYF.

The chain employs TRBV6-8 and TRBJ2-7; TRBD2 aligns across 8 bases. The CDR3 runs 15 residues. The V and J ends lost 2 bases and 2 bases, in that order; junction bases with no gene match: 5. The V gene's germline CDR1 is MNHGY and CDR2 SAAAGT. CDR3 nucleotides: TGTGCCAGCAGTTACGAGCGGGGGTCTCCCTACGAGCAGTACTTC. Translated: CASSYERGSPYEQYF.

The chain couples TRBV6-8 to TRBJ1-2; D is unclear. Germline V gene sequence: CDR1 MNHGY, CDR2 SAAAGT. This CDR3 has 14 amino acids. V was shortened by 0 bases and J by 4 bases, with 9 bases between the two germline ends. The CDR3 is CASSYSGSSYGYTF. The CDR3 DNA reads TGTGCCAGCAGTTACTCGGGCAGTTCCTATGGCTACACCTTC.

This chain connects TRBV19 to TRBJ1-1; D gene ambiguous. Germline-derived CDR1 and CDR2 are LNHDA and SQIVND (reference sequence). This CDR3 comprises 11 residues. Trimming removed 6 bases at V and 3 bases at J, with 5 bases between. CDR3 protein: CASRRDTEAFF. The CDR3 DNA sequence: TGTGCCAGTAGACGGGACACTGAAGCTTTCTTT.

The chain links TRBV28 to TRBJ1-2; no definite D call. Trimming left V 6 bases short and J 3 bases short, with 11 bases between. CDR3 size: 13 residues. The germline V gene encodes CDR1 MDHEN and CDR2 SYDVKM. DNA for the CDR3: TGTGCCAGCAGCCCACCAGAGCACTATGGCTACACCTTC. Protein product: CASSPPEHYGYTF.

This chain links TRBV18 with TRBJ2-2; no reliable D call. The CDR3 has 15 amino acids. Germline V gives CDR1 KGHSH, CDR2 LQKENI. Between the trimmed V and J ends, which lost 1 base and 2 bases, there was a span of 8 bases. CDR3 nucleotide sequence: TGTGCCAGCTCACCACAGGTCGTCAACACCGGGGAGCTGTTTTTT. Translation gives CASSPQVVNTGELFF.